The rows below give T cell receptor beta chains drawn from one sample of a study of OX40 agonist ivuxolimab in advanced cancers. Measured with immunoSEQ multiplex PCR; TCRdb has only the in-frame clones, and not every one. Counted here are 50,000 to 65,000 clones, around 84% occurring once; the ten biggest clones make up just under 5%. Sequences were derived from CD4+ or CD8+ T cells sorted from blood, sampled in a trial of the OX40 agonist ivuxolimab. The origin of the receptors is an adult with an advanced solid tumor such as melanoma, head and neck, liver or kidney cancer. Both conserved end residues are part of each CDR3. The order of the fields is clone size, V gene, D gene, J gene, CDR3 length, CDR3 protein, CDR3 DNA. A D gene is named only where the DNA matches it firmly. Clone size, where shown, is once, few, many, or a class for clones that have expanded.

>.|TRBV19|.|TRBJ2-7|16
CASSIKVRQYSYEQYF
TGTGCCAGTAGTATTAAGGTAAGACAGTATTCCTACGAGCAGTACTTC
>.|TRBV5-1|.|TRBJ2-7|13
CASSLGGDYEQYF
TGCGCCAGCAGCTTGGGAGGGGACTACGAGCAGTACTTC
>.|TRBV6-5|.|TRBJ2-1|14
CASSYARTNNEQFF
TGTGCCAGCTCCTACGCGAGAACCAACAATGAGCAGTTCTTC
>.|TRBV29-1|TRBD1|TRBJ1-2|13
CSVEGDRVSGYTF
TGCAGCGTTGAAGGAGACAGGGTTAGTGGCTACACCTTC
>few|TRBV29-1|TRBD1|TRBJ1-5|14
CSVGLGTGNQPQHF
TGCAGCGTGGGGCTTGGGACAGGTAATCAGCCCCAGCATTTT
>few|TRBV16|.|TRBJ2-7|15
CASSQSISLDYEQYF
TGTGCCAGCAGCCAATCGATCAGCCTGGACTACGAGCAGTACTTC
>.|TRBV18|.|TRBJ1-5|16
CASSPEARYSNQPQHF
TGTGCCAGCTCACCCGAAGCAAGATATAGCAATCAGCCCCAGCATTTT
>.|TRBV19|.|TRBJ1-1|16
CASTPNYGTMNTEAFF
TGTGCCAGTACCCCAAATTACGGGACGATGAACACTGAAGCTTTCTTT
>once|TRBV5-3|.|TRBJ2-7|9
CARMREQYF
TGTGCCAGAATGCGCGAGCAGTACTTC
>.|TRBV7-9|.|TRBJ1-1|13
CASSVISNTEAFF
TGTGCCAGCAGCGTAATCTCGAACACTGAAGCTTTCTTT
>.|TRBV19|.|TRBJ2-5|13
CASSLASQETQYF
TGTGCCAGTAGTTTAGCCTCCCAAGAGACCCAGTACTTC
>.|TRBV5-6|TRBD1|TRBJ2-5|15
CASSLGDRGFETQYF
TGTGCCAGCAGCTTGGGGGACAGGGGTTTCGAGACCCAGTACTTC
>.|TRBV7-8|TRBD2|TRBJ2-4|18
CASSLVAGGIGTKNIQYF
TGTGCCAGCAGCTTAGTAGCGGGGGGGATAGGAACCAAAAACATTCAGTACTTC
>.|TRBV7-2|.|TRBJ1-5|15
CASSFSRGAGQPQHF
TGTGCCAGCAGCTTCTCAAGGGGGGCTGGTCAGCCCCAGCATTTT
>.|TRBV2|.|TRBJ1-3|15
CASRSDGDSGNTIYF
TGTGCCAGCAGGTCGGACGGAGACTCTGGAAACACCATATATTTT
>few|TRBV6-1|.|TRBJ1-2|12
CASSEVADGYTF
TGTGCCAGCAGTGAAGTCGCGGATGGCTACACCTTC
>.|TRBV13|TRBD2|TRBJ2-1|14
CASSLLLADNEQFF
TGTGCCAGCAGCTTATTACTAGCGGACAATGAGCAGTTCTTC
>.|TRBV4-1|TRBD1|TRBJ1-1|13
CASKGTGRPEAFF
TGCGCCAGCAAGGGGACAGGGAGGCCTGAAGCTTTCTTT
>.|TRBV9|.|TRBJ1-2|15
CASSVGGRVNYGYTF
TGTGCCAGCAGCGTAGGGGGGAGGGTAAACTATGGCTACACCTTC
>.|TRBV11-1|TRBD2|TRBJ2-3|16
CASRRGLASGDDTQYF
TGTGCCAGCAGGAGAGGTTTGGCTAGCGGGGATGATACGCAGTATTTT
>.|TRBV19|TRBD1|TRBJ2-4|14
CASSIVGQGDIQYF
TGTGCCAGTAGTATAGTTGGACAGGGAGACATTCAGTACTTC
>.|TRBV5-5|.|TRBJ2-7|16
CASSLTPDSSYYEQYF
TGTGCCAGCAGCTTGACCCCGGACAGTTCGTACTACGAGCAGTACTTC
>.|TRBV7-2|.|TRBJ2-5|13
CASSPTREETQYF
TGTGCCAGCAGCCCCACTAGAGAAGAGACCCAGTACTTC
>.|TRBV7-9|.|TRBJ2-3|13
CASSLEGSDTQYF
TGTGCCAGCAGCTTAGAGGGATCGGATACGCAGTATTTT